Each of the 27 T cell receptor beta chains below was sequenced from the same sample in a study of tumor and adjacent non-tumor tissue in lung cancer (dated by TCRdb to the late 2010s). The library came from multiplex PCR. Sequencing used an Illumina HiSeq 2500. Following protocols modified from ARM-PCR, the researchers constructed TCRbeta libraries through three rounds of nested PCR with primers (Table S4). Through fastp at Q25 and MiXCR, TCRdb rebuilt clones from the public reads, retaining in-frame beta chains. Each record represents a unique CDR3 protein, reported with the most common genes and DNA among its rows. A total of about 200,000 distinct CDR3 sequences appear in this sample, 70% to 75% of them only once. The top ten clonotypes cover almost 25% of the sample. RNA was isolated from bulk unsorted tissue, and RNA quality was assessed with a NanoDrop ND-1000 and an Agilent 2100. The sequencing input was lung tumor tissue. These receptors came from a man between 60 and 75 years old with non-small cell lung cancer.

This clonotype came up a few times. V usage is TRBV14 and J usage is TRBJ1-1; D perhaps matches TRBD1 (5 bases). This CDR3 has 13 residues. V lost 4 bases and J lost 5, with 11 bases in between. In germline, CDR1 is SGHDN, CDR2 FVKESK. This CDR3 reads CASSRDLGTEAFF. The CDR3 nucleotides read TGTGCCAGCAGCCGGGACCTGGGGACTGAAGCTTTCTTT. Variable domain in full (rest from reference TRBV14 and TRBJ1-1): EAGVTQFPSHSVIEKGQTVTLRCDPISGHDNLYWYRRVMGKEIKFLLHFVKESKQDESGMPNNRFLAERTGGTYSTLKVQPAELEDSGVYFCASSRDLGTEAFFGQGTRLTVV.

The rearrangement links TRBV12-5 to TRBJ1-6, with D uncertain. The CDR3 has 13 residues. Looked up from germline, CDR1 is LGHNT and CDR2 is FRNRAP. Trimming took 6 bases from V and 6 from J, leaving 9 bases between them. CDR3 protein: CASGQSLNSPLHF. In DNA form, the CDR3 reads TGTGCTAGTGGACAGAGTCTTAATTCACCCCTCCACTTT.

About this clonotype: This may arise from a read error, as a much more abundant clone is one base away. The chain recombines TRBV4-2 with TRBJ1-4, with D tentatively TRBD1 (5 bases). The ends were cut back, 2 bases at V and 5 bases at J, with 12 bases in the middle. This CDR3 is 15 amino acids long. CDR1 is LGHNA and CDR2 is YNFKEQ in the germline V gene. DNA of the CDR3: TGTGCCAGCAGCCAATGCAGAGGGGCGAATGAAAAACTGTTTTTT. It encodes CASSQCRGANEKLFF.

The sample holds one count of this clonotype. Given a much more abundant clone one base away, this may be a read error. CDR3 bases: TGCAGTGCTAGATGGGGAACAGATACGCAGTATTTT. Translating gives CSARWGTDTQYF. The V gene is TRBV20-1, the J gene TRBJ2-3; D remains unclear. The CDR3 is made up of 12 amino acids. CDR1 DFQATT and CDR2 SNEGSKA come from the germline V gene (reference sequence). V dropped 2 bases and J dropped 3 bases, with 6 bases sitting between them.

The table lists this clonotype with a count of one. At one end, the junction sequence differs from germline, possibly due to a read error. This chain links TRBV12-3 or TRBV12-4 with TRBJ2-7, with D hard to call. This CDR3 comprises 13 residues. The CDR3 spells CVSSFITVYEQYF. CDR3 DNA sequence: TGTGTCAGCAGTTTCATAACGGTCTACGAGCAGTACTTC.

As DNA, the CDR3 is TGTGCCAGCAGCCAACTAGCGGGAGCCAGGGTTAGGCTGTTTTTT. Translated, it gives CASSQLAGARVRLFF. V gene TRBV11-2 combines with J gene TRBJ2-2, with TRBD2 identical over 11 bases. Germline CDR1 reads SGHAT; CDR2 reads FQNNGV. The CDR3 extends over 15 amino acids. J gave up 13 bases and V 5 bases, and 12 bases lay outside the gene matches.

As for this clonotype: One end of the junction fails to match germline, which may point to a read error. V gene TRBV6-1 combines with J gene TRBJ1-1; D gene uncertain. CDR1 is MNHNS, CDR2 SASEGT, per germline. The length of the CDR3 is 13 residues. The chain's CDR3 is CASSEGRWTETFF. The CDR3 DNA is TGTGCCAGCAGTGAAGGGCGGTGGACTGAAACTTTCTTT.

Worth noting for this clonotype: At one end, the junction sequence differs from germline, possibly due to a read error. V usage is TRBV11-3 and J usage is TRBJ2-5; 8 bases align to TRBD1. This CDR3 is built from 18 residues. The V gene's germline CDR1 is SGHNT and CDR2 YENEEA. For the CDR3, the DNA is TGTGCCAGCAGCTTGGTGTTGGACAGGGCCCGGCCCTACAATGAGCGGTTCTTC. Translated, it gives CASSLVLDRARPYNERFF. Variable domain in full (rest from reference TRBV11-3 and TRBJ2-5): EAGVVQSPRYKIIEKKQPVAFWCNPISGHNTLYWYLQNLGQGPELLIRYENEEAVDDSQLPKDRFSAERLKGVDSTLKIQPAELGDSAVYLCASSLVLDRARPYNERFFGPGTRLLVL.

This clonotype turned up a few times. This rearrangement joins TRBV7-9 to TRBJ2-3, with D perhaps TRBD2 (6 bases). This CDR3 is built from 12 residues. Looked up from germline, CDR1 is SEHNR and CDR2 is FQNEAQ (reference sequence). The germline V and J ends were trimmed by 4 bases and 6 bases, with 8 bases remaining between them. CDR3 in DNA: TGTGCCAGCAGCTGGGGGGTTGATACGCAGTATTTT. This translates into CASSWGVDTQYF. Complete variable domain (other parts from reference TRBV7-9 and TRBJ2-3): DTGVSQNPRHKITKRGQNVTFRCDPISEHNRLYWYRQTLGQGPEFLTYFQNEAQLEKSRLLSDRFSAERPKGSFSTLEIQRTEQGDSAMYLCASSWGVDTQYFGPGTRLTVL.

This clonotype was seen once. A single base separates this from a much larger clone, so it may be a read error. V gene TRBV29-1 combines with J gene TRBJ2-7; D remains ambiguous. The CDR3 is 13 amino acids. Trimming stripped 8 bases from V and 0 bases from J, with 14 bases between. Germline lookup yields CDR1 SQVTM and CDR2 ANQGSEA. The CDR3: CSTRPPSSYEQYF. DNA of the CDR3: TGCAGCACCCGGCCTCCGAGCTCCTACGAGCAGTACTTC.

With regard to this clonotype: The conserved final phenylalanine or tryptophan is absent from the CDR3, which likely points to a read error. The CDR3 sequence is CASSLPPSDEQFL. In DNA form, the CDR3 reads TGTGCCAGCAGTTTACCCCCTAGTGATGAGCAGTTCCTC. This chain joins TRBV12-3 or TRBV12-4 and TRBJ2-1; D is ambiguous. CDR3 length equals 13 residues. The V end was cut by 2 bases, the J end by 8 bases, with 10 bases between.

As to this clonotype: Given the absence of the conserved phenylalanine or tryptophan at the CDR3 end, a read error is likely. The limits of the CDR3 on the DNA are not certain, so only TCRdb's listed CDR3 is given. V and J are TRBV11-1 and TRBJ2-1; TRBD1 was called by the table and not checked on the DNA. The CDR3 spans 21 amino acids, including both terminal residues. Germline loops: CDR1 SGHAT, CDR2 FQDESV (reference sequence). This CDR3 reads CASSLAWGRGLSRSSYNEQFY.

The rearrangement uses TRBV20-1 and TRBJ2-1; 7 nucleotides match TRBD2. This CDR3 has 16 residues. From germline, CDR1 is DFQATT and CDR2 SNEGSKA (reference sequence). Trimming removed 7 bases from V and 1 base from J; junction bases left unmatched: 13. The CDR3 reads CSVFVLAQSSYNEQFF. The CDR3 coding sequence is TGCAGTGTCTTCGTACTAGCGCAAAGTTCCTACAATGAGCAGTTCTTC.

V gene TRBV30 combines with J gene TRBJ1-2; 7 bases align to TRBD1. Germline V lookup: CDR1 GTSNPN, CDR2 SVGIG (reference sequence). The V and J ends lost 3 bases and 2 bases, in that order; junction bases with no gene match: 9. CDR3 size: 15 residues. The CDR3 DNA reads TGTGCCTGGAGACCAGGGGGGGGTGCGAACTATGGCTACACCTTC. Translated: CAWRPGGGANYGYTF. Full variable domain (remainder filled in from reference TRBV30 and TRBJ1-2): SQTIHQWPATLVQPVGSPLSLECTVEGTSNPNLYWYRQAAGRGLQLLFYSVGIGQISSEVPQNLSASRPQDRQFILSSKKLLLSDSGFYLCAWRPGGGANYGYTFGSGTRLTVV.

This clonotype was seen only a few times. This CDR3 is CSANNPGLAGGKGTDTQYF. The CDR3 DNA is TGCAGTGCAAATAACCCCGGACTAGCGGGGGGTAAGGGGACAGATACGCAGTATTTT. The J gene is TRBJ2-3, the V gene TRBV20-1; 14 bases match TRBD2. Per germline, CDR1 DFQATT and CDR2 SNEGSKA (reference sequence). CDR3 length equals 19 residues. V dropped 6 bases and J dropped 3; count of bases not matched to a gene: 17.

In regard to this clonotype: Sequence at one end of the junction differs from germline and may be a read error. This sequence joins TRBV11-2 and TRBJ1-1; 7 positions agree with TRBD1. Germline V gene data show CDR1 as SGHAT and CDR2 as FQNNGV. This CDR3 is built from 15 residues. The CDR3 loop is CATSFKGAGYTEAFF. DNA for the CDR3: TGTGCCACCAGCTTTAAGGGGGCGGGGTACACTGAAGCTTTCTTT.

This clonotype showed up many times. V is TRBV11-3 and J is TRBJ2-4; possible D gene TRBD2, 6 bases. This CDR3 contains 17 residues. Germline loops: CDR1 SGHNT, CDR2 YENEEA. With 0 bases removed from V and 1 base from J, the gap between germline ends came to 13 bases. As DNA, the CDR3 is TGTGCCAGCAGCTTAGAGGAGGTCGGAGGGGCCAAAAACATTCAGTACTTC. Residues: CASSLEEVGGAKNIQYF.

The sample holds one count of this clonotype. A much more abundant neighbour one base away suggests this may be a read error. The chain is built from TRBV7-9 and TRBJ2-4; D not certain. This CDR3 has 12 amino acids. Germline CDR1 is SEHNR and CDR2 is FQNEAQ (reference sequence). For the CDR3, the DNA is TGTGCCAGCAGCTCGGGCCTGGGTTTTCACTACTTC. Protein: CASSSGLGFHYF. Full variable domain (rest looked up from reference TRBV7-9 and TRBJ2-4): DTGVSQNPRHKITKRGQNVTFRCDPISEHNRLYWYRQTLGQGPEFLTYFQNEAQLEKSRLLSDRFSAERPKGSFSTLEIQRTEQGDSAMYLCASSSGLGFHYFGAGTRLSVL.

The genes are TRBV29-1 and TRBJ2-7, with a tentative D call TRBD2 (6 bases). The V end lost 4 bases, the J end lost 7 bases, and 23 bases lay between the germline ends. Germline V lookup: CDR1 SQVTM, CDR2 ANQGSEA. The CDR3 has 15 residues. The CDR3, as DNA: TGCAGCGTTGTTATCAGGGCGGGAAGGCCTGGTGAGCAGTACTTC. This sequence encodes CSVVIRAGRPGEQYF.

This clonotype turned up a few times. This clone may be a read error of a much larger clone one base away. The chain couples TRBV11-2 to TRBJ2-3; D is unclear. The germline gives CDR1 SGHAT, CDR2 FQNNGV. The CDR3 length is 11 residues. CDR3 amino acids: CVSTHTDTQYF. CDR3 sequence (DNA): TGTGTCAGCACCCACACAGATACGCAGTATTTT.

Notes on this clonotype: Since a much larger clone is just one base distant, this may be a read error. The chain uses TRBV29-1 and TRBJ2-1, with D maybe TRBD2 (5 bases). Germline V gene lookup returns CDR1 SQVTM and CDR2 ANQGSEA. The CDR3 loop spans 17 amino acids. Trimming took off 4 bases at V and 2 bases at J, with 21 bases between the two ends. CDR3 coding DNA: TGCAGCGTTGGTCCAGCGGCCTCTACCTTTACCTACAATGAGCAGTTCTTC. Amino acid sequence: CSVGPAASTFTYNEQFF.

This clonotype was observed a few times. This sequence joins TRBV28 and TRBJ1-6; D may be TRBD1 (5 bases). This CDR3 is 13 amino acids long. V was cut by 8 bases and J by 9 bases, with 14 bases left in between. CDR1 and CDR2 (germline): MDHEN, SYDVKM. The CDR3 region is CASYGGGFSPLHF. The CDR3 bases are TGTGCCAGCTACGGCGGGGGTTTTTCACCCCTCCACTTT.

As to this clonotype: An end of the junction does not agree with germline; a read error may underlie this. The gene calls are TRBV20-1 and TRBJ1-1, with 9 bases aligning to TRBD1. This CDR3 has 12 amino acids. CDR1 and CDR2 (germline): DFQATT, SNEGSKA (reference sequence). CDR3 in amino acids: CSDTGGNAEAFF. For the CDR3, the DNA is TGCAGTGACACAGGGGGCAATGCTGAGGCTTTCTTT.

This clonotype has only one observation. Relative to the germline gene, one junction end is altered; a read error may explain this. The chain recombines TRBV20-1 with TRBJ2-2; a possible D gene is TRBD2 (5 bases). The CDR3 is 16 amino acids. CDR1 and CDR2 from the germline V gene are DFQATT and SNEGSKA (reference sequence). The CDR3 loop is CSARGVRTPNTGELFF. The CDR3 DNA follows: TGCAGTGCTAGAGGGGTCAGGACTCCGAACACAGGGGAGCTGTTTTTT.

This chain connects TRBV4-1 to TRBJ1-5; D perhaps matches TRBD1 (6 bases). The CDR3 has 15 residues. The V end was cut by 2 bases, the J end by 5 bases, with 13 bases between. The V gene's germline CDR1 is MGHRA and CDR2 YSYEKL. The CDR3 spells CASSQYGAGDQPQHF. The CDR3 DNA is TGCGCCAGCAGCCAATATGGGGCAGGGGATCAGCCCCAGCATTTT.

For this clonotype: A much larger clonotype is one base distant, so this may be a read error. The chain uses TRBV29-1 and TRBJ2-7, with a possible D match to TRBD2 (5 bases). There are 13 residues in the CDR3. Looked up from germline, CDR1 is SQVTM and CDR2 is ANQGSEA. Written as DNA, the CDR3 is TGCAACGTTGAAGACTATAGGACCTACGAGCAGTACTTC. Translating gives CNVEDYRTYEQYF.

Comments on this clonotype: At one end the junction does not follow the germline gene, possibly because of a read error. The chain joins TRBV29-1 to TRBJ2-1; 10 bases map to TRBD2. This CDR3 has 18 amino acids. Looked up from germline, CDR1 is SQVTM and CDR2 is ANQGSEA. Here the CDR3 reads CSVEGGLAHISSYNEQFF. The CDR3, as DNA: TGTAGCGTTGAGGGGGGACTAGCGCACATCAGCTCCTACAATGAGCAGTTCTTC.